The 32 T cell receptor beta chains presented below share a single source sample, sequenced in a study of T cell responses to AZD1222 COVID-19 vaccine. Repertoires were generated with immunoSEQ multiplex PCR, while TCRdb's copy carries only in-frame clones and drops some. Of 150,000 or so clones in the sample, about 86% were seen once. This sample comprised peripheral blood, obtained on day 0 of MenACWY control vaccination. Every receptor here comes from an adult in good health.

The rearrangement joins TRBV19 to TRBJ2-7; D gene unclear. The germline CDR1 and CDR2 sequences are LNHDA and SQIVND (reference sequence). V was trimmed by 0 bases and J by 0 bases, leaving 9 bases between them. This CDR3 has 15 residues. As DNA, the CDR3 is TGTGCCAGTAGTATAGACAGCACCACCTCCTACGAGCAGTACTTC. Its protein is CASSIDSTTSYEQYF.

This clone was recorded once. V is TRBV5-1 and J is TRBJ2-2, with D perhaps being TRBD1 or TRBD2 (6 bases each). Between the trimmed V and J ends, which lost 4 bases and 5 bases, there was a span of 18 bases. The V gene's germline CDR1 is SGHRS and CDR2 YFSETQ. This CDR3 is 16 amino acids long. This CDR3 is CASSPYLGGLTGELFF. The CDR3, as DNA: TGCGCCAGCAGCCCGTACTTGGGGGGCCTAACCGGGGAGCTGTTTTTT.

This chain links TRBV2 with TRBJ1-2; 8 nucleotides agree with TRBD1. The CDR3 is 20 residues long. CDR1 is SNHLY, CDR2 FYNNEI, per germline. With 6 bases clipped from V and 2 bases from J, the junction kept 23 bases outside the gene matches. Written as DNA, the CDR3 is TGTGCCAGCAGAGGAATTCGAAGGGACAGGACTTCAGGGTCGAACTATGGCTACACCTTC. It specifies CASRGIRRDRTSGSNYGYTF.

This chain connects TRBV27 to TRBJ1-5; D gene unclear. V dropped 5 bases and J dropped 2 bases, with 10 bases sitting between them. The CDR3 runs to 14 residues. Germline CDR1 and CDR2: MNHEY and SMNVEV (reference sequence). CDR3 in DNA: TGTGCCAGCAGTAGGGCGCGTGGCAATCAGCCCCAGCATTTT. Its protein product is CASSRARGNQPQHF.

The chain recombines TRBV5-4 with TRBJ2-2; 7 bases are a match to TRBD2. This CDR3 is built from 14 residues. The V and J ends lost 10 bases and 4 bases, in that order; junction bases with no gene match: 10. Germline values: CDR1 SGHNT, CDR2 YYREEE (reference sequence). The CDR3 loop is CAGTSGGGTGELFF. Written as DNA, the CDR3 is TGTGCCGGTACCTCTGGGGGGGGCACCGGGGAGCTGTTTTTT.

The chain has TRBV11-1 and TRBJ1-1; TRBD1 matches 7 bases. Germline-derived CDR1 and CDR2 are SGHAT and FQDESV (reference sequence). The J segment lost 4 bases and the V segment lost 5 bases, leaving 7 bases of the junction unmatched. The CDR3 consists of 14 residues. CDR3 nucleotides: TGTGCCAGCAGCACGACGACAGGGCTCACTGAAGCTTTCTTT. The encoded protein is CASSTTTGLTEAFF.

V gene TRBV7-3 combines with J gene TRBJ2-1; the D gene is possibly TRBD2 (5 bases). The germline V gene has CDR1 SGHTA and CDR2 FQGTGA. Trimming removed 2 bases from V and 5 bases from J, with 19 bases in between. The CDR3 is made up of 17 amino acids. The CDR3 nucleotides read TGTGCCAGCAGCTTATTAGCCGGGGAGAGGCCTAACAATGAGCAGTTCTTC. Encoded protein: CASSLLAGERPNNEQFF.

V usage is TRBV7-6 and J usage is TRBJ1-1; D might be TRBD1 (5 bases). The germline V gene encodes CDR1 SGHVS and CDR2 FNYEAQ. V lost 5 bases and J 0 bases, leaving 13 bases between the germline ends. This CDR3 has 15 amino acids. CDR3 protein: CASSLRGAMNTEAFF. The CDR3 coding sequence is TGTGCCAGCAGCCTTAGAGGGGCAATGAACACTGAAGCTTTCTTT.

V is TRBV3-1 (or the pseudogene TRBV3-2) and J is TRBJ2-1; 11 bases are shared with TRBD2. Germline trimming cut 2 bases from V and 4 bases from J; bases unmatched to any gene: 16. Germline lookup yields CDR1 LGHDT and CDR2 YNNKEL (reference sequence). This CDR3 is built from 20 residues. The CDR3 coding sequence is TGTGCCAGCAGCCAACTCTTGGGTAGCGGGAGGGGCAGAGGGTACAATGAGCAGTTCTTC. Its translation is CASSQLLGSGRGRGYNEQFF.

The gene calls are TRBV7-6 and TRBJ2-1; 11 positions match TRBD2. Per germline, CDR1 SGHVS and CDR2 FNYEAQ. The CDR3 length is 17 residues. V was pared by 2 bases and J by 8 bases, with 11 bases of the junction left unmatched. The CDR3 region has the DNA TGTGCCAGCAGCTTACGAGGACTAGCGGGTTTTAGGGATGAGCAGTTCTTC. The encoded protein is CASSLRGLAGFRDEQFF. The complete variable domain, with remaining parts taken from reference TRBV7-6 and TRBJ2-1, reads GAGVSQSPRYKVTKRGQDVALRCDPISGHVSLYWYRQALGQGPEFLTYFNYEAQQDKSGLPNDRFSAERPEGSISTLTIQRTEQRDSAMYRCASSLRGLAGFRDEQFFGPGTRLTVL.

In its sample, this clone was seen once. This chain uses TRBV11-2 with TRBJ1-2; no clear D. Germline V lookup: CDR1 SGHAT, CDR2 FQNNGV. The CDR3 has 13 residues. Trimming left V 0 bases short and J 10 bases short, with 12 bases between. CDR3 in amino acids: CASSLDTGVNYTF. CDR3 DNA sequence: TGTGCCAGCAGCTTAGATACGGGAGTCAACTACACCTTC.

This chain joins TRBV5-1 and TRBJ1-6; 8 nucleotides match TRBD1. Germline loops: CDR1 SGHRS, CDR2 YFSETQ. The CDR3 has 15 amino acids. V lost 4 bases, J lost 4 bases, and 4 bases stayed unmatched. The CDR3 DNA sequence: TGCGCCAGCAGCGGAGGACAGGGATATAATTCACCCCTCCACTTT. It yields the protein CASSGGQGYNSPLHF.

The chain joins TRBV6-6 to TRBJ2-1; 15 bases are shared with TRBD2. Germline V CDR1 and CDR2: MNHNY, SVGAGI (reference sequence). The CDR3 spans 14 residues. The J segment lost 15 bases and the V segment lost 5 bases, leaving 8 bases of the junction unmatched. The CDR3: CASSIGTSGRIGFF. The CDR3 nucleotides read TGTGCCAGCAGTATTGGGACTAGCGGGAGGATAGGGTTCTTC.

The CDR3 DNA follows: TGTGCCAGCAGCCCTCGTGGGGGAGGGGGCACAGATACGCAGTATTTT. Translating gives CASSPRGGGGTDTQYF. This sequence joins TRBV7-9 and TRBJ2-3; 7 nucleotides align to TRBD2. Germline CDR1 and CDR2: SEHNR and FQNEAQ (reference sequence). V lost 5 bases to trimming and J lost 1 base; unmatched junction nucleotides: 9. The CDR3 extends over 16 amino acids.

This chain links TRBV21-1 with TRBJ1-2. TRBV21-1 is noted as a pseudogene. The CDR3 is made up of 13 amino acids. The CDR3 sequence is CASSKGGSYGYTF. CDR3 sequence (DNA): TGTGCCAGCAGCAAGGGGGGCTCCTATGGCTACACCTTC.

The table lists this clone with a count of one. The CDR3 protein is CASSRRRTGNTGELFF. As DNA, the CDR3 is TGTGCCAGCAGCCGCCGTCGGACAGGGAACACCGGGGAGCTGTTTTTT. The V and J genes are TRBV7-8 and TRBJ2-2; 7 bases fit TRBD1. Germline CDR1 is SGHVS and CDR2 is FQNEAQ. The V and J ends lost 5 bases and 1 base, in that order; junction bases with no gene match: 7. The CDR3 has 16 residues.

The chain has TRBV6-2 or TRBV6-3 and TRBJ1-1; D perhaps matches TRBD1 (5 bases). This CDR3 spans 13 amino acids. V lost 5 bases to trimming and J lost 6 bases, with 13 bases between them. Germline CDR1 and CDR2: MNHEY and SVGEGT. CDR3 sequence: CASSRRDGAEAFF. The CDR3 DNA reads as TGTGCCAGCAGTCGCCGGGACGGGGCTGAAGCTTTCTTT.

This chain links TRBV18 with TRBJ1-2; 7 nucleotides align to TRBD1. Germline loops: CDR1 KGHSH, CDR2 LQKENI. Trimming removed 2 bases from V and 1 base from J; junction bases left unmatched: 4. The CDR3 has 15 amino acids. The CDR3 protein is CASSPSGTVNYGYTF. CDR3 coding DNA: TGTGCCAGCTCACCATCCGGGACAGTTAACTATGGCTACACCTTC.

The gene calls are TRBV6-5 and TRBJ1-1; D is undetermined. The CDR3 is 13 amino acids. Germline V lookup: CDR1 MNHEY, CDR2 SVGAGI. The ends were cut back, 9 bases at V and 0 bases at J, with 11 bases in the middle. CDR3 nucleotide sequence: TGTGCCAGTTACCGTTCGGTGAACACTGAAGCTTTCTTT. Its protein is CASYRSVNTEAFF.

CDR3 DNA sequence: TGTGCCTGGAGTTACCCGACGCCGGGACAGTGGTTCGGGGCTTTCTTT. This sequence encodes CAWSYPTPGQWFGAFF. The chain is built from TRBV30 and TRBJ1-1, with 7 bases aligning to TRBD1. The germline V gene encodes CDR1 GTSNPN and CDR2 SVGIG (reference sequence). This CDR3 spans 16 amino acids. J lost 11 bases, V lost 2 bases, and 20 bases had no gene match.

The chain couples TRBV29-1 to TRBJ2-5; perhaps TRBD1 as D (6 bases). The germline V gene encodes CDR1 SQVTM and CDR2 ANQGSEA. This CDR3 comprises 11 residues. The germline V and J ends were trimmed by 4 bases and 5 bases, with 8 bases remaining between them. CDR3 coding DNA: TGCAGCGTTGTGCAGGGGGAGACCCAGTACTTC. Protein product: CSVVQGETQYF.

The genes are TRBV24-1 and TRBJ1-5; D not certain. This CDR3 is built from 13 residues. CDR1 is KGHDR and CDR2 is SFDVKD in the germline V gene. Between the trimmed V and J ends, which lost 7 bases and 6 bases, there was a span of 12 bases. CDR3 amino acids: CATRGSSGQPQHF. The CDR3 region has the DNA TGTGCCACCAGGGGTTCTTCTGGTCAGCCCCAGCATTTT.

The CDR3 protein is CASSLWRGGRIRTGELFF. As DNA, the CDR3 is TGTGCCAGCAGCTTGTGGCGGGGGGGCCGTATAAGGACCGGGGAGCTGTTTTTT. The rearrangement links TRBV5-8 to TRBJ2-2; the match to TRBD2 covers 9 bases. Unmatched junction bases numbered 12, after V lost 1 base and J lost 5 bases. The CDR3 is 18 amino acids. Germline V gene sequence: CDR1 SGHTS, CDR2 YDEGEE.

The chain links TRBV6-5 to TRBJ1-2; 11 nucleotides line up with TRBD1. The CDR3 runs 16 residues. Trimming removed 2 bases from V and 4 bases from J; junction bases left unmatched: 6. Germline CDR1 reads MNHEY; CDR2 reads SVGAGI. The CDR3 loop is CASSYAGTGGLYGYTF. CDR3 DNA sequence: TGTGCCAGCAGTTACGCCGGGACAGGGGGACTCTATGGCTACACCTTC.

This clone was seen only once. The rearrangement links TRBV30 to TRBJ2-4; the match to TRBD2 covers 10 bases. Germline V CDR1 and CDR2: GTSNPN, SVGIG (reference sequence). V trimming: 4 bases; J trimming: 0 bases; junction bases outside the gene matches: 15. The CDR3 is 19 amino acids. The CDR3 sequence: CAWNPGTSAIRLAKNIQYF. DNA of the CDR3: TGTGCCTGGAACCCCGGGACTAGCGCTATTAGGCTAGCCAAAAACATTCAGTACTTC.

The rearrangement joins TRBV11-2 to TRBJ2-1, with TRBD2 matching over 7 bases. CDR3 length: 14 amino acids. V gave up 0 bases and J gave up 10 bases; unmatched junction bases: 6. Germline values: CDR1 SGHAT, CDR2 FQNNGV. CDR3 region: CASSLDTTSREQFF. The CDR3 nucleotides read TGTGCCAGCAGCTTAGATACGACTAGCAGGGAGCAGTTCTTC.

The chain is built from TRBV29-1 and TRBJ2-1; D call uncertain. Trimming pared 2 bases from V and 6 bases from J, leaving 14 bases between. In germline, CDR1 is SQVTM, CDR2 ANQGSEA. There are 14 residues in the CDR3. The CDR3 is CSVERYPSTNEQFF. Written as DNA, the CDR3 is TGCAGCGTTGAACGATACCCCTCAACCAATGAGCAGTTCTTC.

About this clone itself: This sample includes further DNA sequences coding for the same CDR3. V gene TRBV19 combines with J gene TRBJ1-2; D not resolved. The CDR3 totals 13 residues. The ends were cut back, 1 base at V and 2 bases at J, with 5 bases in the middle. Germline CDR1 is LNHDA and CDR2 is SQIVND (reference sequence). The CDR3 sequence is CASSIGRNYGYTF. The DNA for the CDR3 is TGTGCCAGTAGTATAGGGCGAAACTATGGCTACACCTTC. Full variable domain (outside the CDR3, taken from reference TRBV19 and TRBJ1-2): DGGITQSPKYLFRKEGQNVTLSCEQNLNHDAMYWYRQDPGQGLRLIYYSQIVNDFQKGDIAEGYSVSREKKESFPLTVTSAQKNPTAFYLCASSIGRNYGYTFGSGTRLTVV.

The chain uses TRBV28 and TRBJ1-5; D remains ambiguous. CDR3 length: 12 residues. Germline lookup yields CDR1 MDHEN and CDR2 SYDVKM. Trimming pared 3 bases from V and 11 bases from J, leaving 11 bases between. In DNA, the CDR3 is TGTGCCAGCAGTTTCTCCCTTGGGGCCCAGCATTTT. Translating gives CASSFSLGAQHF.

V is TRBV27 and J is TRBJ2-6, with D tentatively TRBD1 (5 bases). This CDR3 has 18 residues. Germline V gene lookup returns CDR1 MNHEY and CDR2 SMNVEV (reference sequence). The V and J ends lost 2 bases and 3 bases respectively, with 17 bases between them. The CDR3 spells CASSLRPVRAYGANVLTF. The CDR3 DNA reads TGTGCCAGCAGTTTAAGGCCCGTCAGGGCGTATGGGGCCAACGTCCTGACTTTC.

The rearrangement joins TRBV4-1 to TRBJ2-1; a possible D gene is TRBD2 (5 bases). The germline V and J ends were trimmed by 0 bases and 3 bases, with 9 bases remaining between them. CDR1 and CDR2 (germline): MGHRA, YSYEKL. The CDR3 is 15 residues long. The CDR3 DNA is TGCGCCAGCAGCCAAGATGGACTTGACTACAATGAGCAGTTCTTC. Its translation is CASSQDGLDYNEQFF.

The chain combines TRBV19 with TRBJ2-3, with D perhaps matching TRBD1 or TRBD2 (5 bases each). Germline CDR1 is LNHDA and CDR2 is SQIVND (reference sequence). The CDR3 totals 14 residues. Trimming took off 8 bases at V and 0 bases at J, with 12 bases between the two ends. The CDR3, as DNA: TGTGCCAGTGCCCGGGGCGGTAGCACAGATACGCAGTATTTT. It translates to CASARGGSTDTQYF.